This entry concerns a single T cell receptor (beta chain). As yet, its antigen is unknown. Cryopreserved PBMCs provided 2 to 2.5 micrograms of genomic DNA for the TCR beta libraries. The data are from a study of cytotoxic CD8 clonotypes in ibrutinib-treated CLL. Study-level points and caveats: Public clonotypes, an uncommon group, contracted or remained stable on treatment.

With 6 bases removed from V and 2 bases from J, the gap between germline ends came to 10 bases. The germline CDR1 and CDR2 sequences are SGHDN and FVKESK. CDR3 size: 13 residues. Sequencing used immunoSEQ multiplex PCR; TCRdb keeps in-frame clones, though not all of them. Of 150,000 to 200,000 clones in the sample, 70% to 90% are singletons; the top ten hold around 2.7%. J is TRBJ1-1 and V is TRBV14; maybe TRBD1 (5 bases). The material was PBMCs, obtained at disease progression, from a patient treated with ibrutinib. The receptor comes from a human donor with chronic lymphocytic leukemia. For the CDR3, the DNA is TGTGCCAGCAGACCTACAGGTAACACTGAAGCTTTCTTT. Translated: CASRPTGNTEAFF.